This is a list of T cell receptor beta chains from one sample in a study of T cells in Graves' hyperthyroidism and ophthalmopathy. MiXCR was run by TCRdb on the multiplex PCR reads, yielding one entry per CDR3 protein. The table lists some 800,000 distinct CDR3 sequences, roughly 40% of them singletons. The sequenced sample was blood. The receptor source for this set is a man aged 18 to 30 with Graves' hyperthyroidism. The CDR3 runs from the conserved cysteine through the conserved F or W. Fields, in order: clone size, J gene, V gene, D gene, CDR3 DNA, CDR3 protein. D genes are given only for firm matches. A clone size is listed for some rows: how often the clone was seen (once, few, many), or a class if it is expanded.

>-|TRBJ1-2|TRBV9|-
TGTGCCAGCACCAGAAGGCCGGGGGACTCTGGCTACACCTTC
CASTRRPGDSGYTF
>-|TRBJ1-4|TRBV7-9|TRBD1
TGTGCCAGCAGCCCGGACAGGGACTATGAAAAACTGTTTTTT
CASSPDRDYEKLFF
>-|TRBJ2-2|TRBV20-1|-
TGCAGTGCTAGGACGGGGAACACCAGGGAGCTGTTTTTT
CSARTGNTRELFF
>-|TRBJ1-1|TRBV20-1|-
TGCAGTGCTCGGGATCTTACGGGGGACACTGAAGCTTTCTTT
CSARDLTGDTEAFF
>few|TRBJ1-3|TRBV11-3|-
TGTGCCAGCCGCCTGGGTTTAGGTGCTGGAAACACCATATATTTT
CASRLGLGAGNTIYF
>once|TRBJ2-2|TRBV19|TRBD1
TGTGCTAGTAGTCCCGGGACAGCCCCCGGAACCGGGGAGCTGTTTTTT
CASSPGTAPGTGELFF
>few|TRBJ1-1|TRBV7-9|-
TGTGCCAGCAGCTTAGTGCCAGGGGCGAAGACTGAAGCTTTCTTT
CASSLVPGAKTEAFF
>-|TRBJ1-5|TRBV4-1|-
TGCGCCAGCAGCCAAGGCGCCCTGCCCCAGCATTTT
CASSQGALPQHF
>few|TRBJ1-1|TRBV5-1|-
TGCGCCAGCAGCCCCAACGGGGGAGGTGGCGATGAAGCTTTCTTT
CASSPNGGGGDEAFF
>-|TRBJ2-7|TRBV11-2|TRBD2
TGTGCCAGCAGCTTAGAGCGCGGGGGGGCCTCCTACGAGCAGTACTTC
CASSLERGGASYEQYF
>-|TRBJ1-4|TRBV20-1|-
TGCAGTGCTAGGGAGGGAGGAGGGAAACTGTTTTTT
CSAREGGGKLFF
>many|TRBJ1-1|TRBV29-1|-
TGCAGCGTTTTTGAGAACACTGAAGCTTTCTTT
CSVFENTEAFF
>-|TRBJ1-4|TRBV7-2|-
TGTGCCAGCAGCCCAATTATTGCAACTAATGAAAAACTGTTTTTT
CASSPIIATNEKLFF
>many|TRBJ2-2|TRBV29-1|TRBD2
TGCAGCGTTGAAGCGGGGGGGAACACCGGGGAGCTGTTTTTT
CSVEAGGNTGELFF
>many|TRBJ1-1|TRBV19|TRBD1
TGTGCCAGTAAGGTGAGGGACAGAGAAGCTTTCTTT
CASKVRDREAFF
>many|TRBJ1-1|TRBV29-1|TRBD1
TGCAGCGCCCGGACAGGGAGTTTTGAAGCTTTCTTT
CSARTGSFEAFF
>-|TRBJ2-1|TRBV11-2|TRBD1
TGTGCCAGCAGTTTTGGGGACAGCCCCTACAATGAGCAGTTCTTC
CASSFGDSPYNEQFF
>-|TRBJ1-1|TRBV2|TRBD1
TGTGCCAGCAGTGAAGATAGGAGACAGGGGGCAGAAGCTTTCTTT
CASSEDRRQGAEAFF
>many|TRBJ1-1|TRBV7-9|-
TGTGCCAGCAGCTTAGACACCGGCCCGAACACTGAAGCTTTCTTT
CASSLDTGPNTEAFF
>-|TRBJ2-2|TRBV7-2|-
TGTGCCAGCAGCTCTTACAGGGATTCCGGGGAGCTGTTTTTT
CASSSYRDSGELFF
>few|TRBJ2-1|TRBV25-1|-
TGTGCCAGCAGTGAATCAAGGGGGATGGGTGAGCAGTTCTTC
CASSESRGMGEQFF
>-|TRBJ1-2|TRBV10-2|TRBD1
TGCGCCAGCAGAGGACAGGAGGCCTATGGCTACACCTTC
CASRGQEAYGYTF
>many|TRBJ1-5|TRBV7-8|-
TGTGCCAGCAGCTTAGATGCCCAGGGCAATCAGCCCCAGCATTTT
CASSLDAQGNQPQHF
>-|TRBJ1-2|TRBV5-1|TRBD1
TGCGCCAGCAGCCTAGCCTCAGACAGGGGTGGCGGCTACACCTTC
CASSLASDRGGGYTF
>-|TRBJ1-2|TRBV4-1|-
TGCGCCAGCAGCCAAGACAGCGTCCCCCCAGGCTACACCTTC
CASSQDSVPPGYTF
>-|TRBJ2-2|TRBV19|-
TGTGCCAGTACCACGGGGGCGGCCGAGGAGCTGTTTTTT
CASTTGAAEELFF
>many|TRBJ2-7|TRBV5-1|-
TGCGCCAGCAGCTTGGACCAATACGAGCAGTACTTC
CASSLDQYEQYF
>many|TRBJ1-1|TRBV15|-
TGTGCCACCAGCAGAGATCTTCAGGAAGAAGATTTCTTT
CATSRDLQEEDFF
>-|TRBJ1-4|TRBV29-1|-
TGCAGCGTTGAAGATTGGGCTAATGAAAAACTGTTTTTT
CSVEDWANEKLFF
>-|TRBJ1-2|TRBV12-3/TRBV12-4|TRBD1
TGTGCCAGCAGTTCCCGCGGGACAGATAATGGCTACACCTTC
CASSSRGTDNGYTF
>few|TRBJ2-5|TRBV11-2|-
TGTGCCAGCAGCCCAGAAGTAAGCGAAGAGACCCAGTACTTC
CASSPEVSEETQYF
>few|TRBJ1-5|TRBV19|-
TGTGCCAGTAGTATGCCCCGGGGGGGGCTCAGCAATCAGCCCCAGCATTTT
CASSMPRGGLSNQPQHF
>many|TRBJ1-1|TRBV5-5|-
TGTGCCAGCAGCCCACGATTCGATGAAGCTTTCTTT
CASSPRFDEAFF
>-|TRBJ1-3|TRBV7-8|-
TGTGCCAGCAGCCCCTACTACCCGGGGAGTGGAAACACCATATATTTT
CASSPYYPGSGNTIYF
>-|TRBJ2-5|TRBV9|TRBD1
TGTGCCAGGGTCCCCGGGACAGGGGGATCCCAAGAGACCCAGTACTTC
CARVPGTGGSQETQYF
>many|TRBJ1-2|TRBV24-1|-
TGTGCCACCAGTGACCCCCTTGGATGGTACACCTTC
CATSDPLGWYTF
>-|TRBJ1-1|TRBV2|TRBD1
TGTGCCAGCAGTGACGACAGGGGCGAAGCTTTCTTT
CASSDDRGEAFF
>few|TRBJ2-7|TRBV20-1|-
TGCAGTGCTAGAGCCCCAAGCGGTGCCTCCTACGAGCAGTACTTC
CSARAPSGASYEQYF
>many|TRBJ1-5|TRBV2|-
TGTGCCAGCAGTGGTAGTCCCTCTAGCAATCAGCCCCAGCATTTT
CASSGSPSSNQPQHF